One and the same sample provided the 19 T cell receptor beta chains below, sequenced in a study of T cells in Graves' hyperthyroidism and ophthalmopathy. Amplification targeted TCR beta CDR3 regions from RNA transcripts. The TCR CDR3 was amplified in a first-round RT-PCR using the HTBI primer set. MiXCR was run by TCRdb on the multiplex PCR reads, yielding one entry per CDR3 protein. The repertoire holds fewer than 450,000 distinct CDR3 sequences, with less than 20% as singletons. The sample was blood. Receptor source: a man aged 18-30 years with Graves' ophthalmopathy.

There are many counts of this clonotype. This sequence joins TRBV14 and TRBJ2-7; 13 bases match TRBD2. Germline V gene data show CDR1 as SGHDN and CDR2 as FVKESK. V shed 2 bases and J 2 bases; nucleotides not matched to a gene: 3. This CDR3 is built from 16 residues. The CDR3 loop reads CASSQPGLAGAYEQYF. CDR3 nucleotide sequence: TGTGCCAGCAGCCAACCCGGACTAGCGGGGGCCTACGAGCAGTACTTC.

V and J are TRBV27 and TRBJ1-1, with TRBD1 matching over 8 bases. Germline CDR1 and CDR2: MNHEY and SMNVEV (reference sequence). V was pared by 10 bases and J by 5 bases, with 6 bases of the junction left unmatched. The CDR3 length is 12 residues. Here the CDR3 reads CATGQGNTEAFF. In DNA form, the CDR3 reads TGTGCCACCGGACAGGGTAATACTGAAGCTTTCTTT.

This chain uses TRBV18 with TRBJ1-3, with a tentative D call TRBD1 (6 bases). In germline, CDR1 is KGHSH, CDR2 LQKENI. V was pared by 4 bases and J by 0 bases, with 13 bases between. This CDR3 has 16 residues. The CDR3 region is CASSLSQQGSGNTIYF. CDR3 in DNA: TGTGCCAGCTCACTCTCTCAACAGGGCTCTGGAAACACCATATATTTT.

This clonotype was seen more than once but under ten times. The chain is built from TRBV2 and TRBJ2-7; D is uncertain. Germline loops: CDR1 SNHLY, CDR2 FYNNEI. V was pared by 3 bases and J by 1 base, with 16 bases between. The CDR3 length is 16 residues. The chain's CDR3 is CASSDTPAPYSYEQYF. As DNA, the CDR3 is TGTGCCAGCAGTGATACGCCGGCTCCTTATTCCTACGAGCAGTACTTC.

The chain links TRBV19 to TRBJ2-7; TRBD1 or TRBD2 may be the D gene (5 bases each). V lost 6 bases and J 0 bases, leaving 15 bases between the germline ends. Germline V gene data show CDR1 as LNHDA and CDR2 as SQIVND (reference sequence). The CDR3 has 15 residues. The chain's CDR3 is CASSPGPTSSYEQYF. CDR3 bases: TGTGCCAGTAGCCCGGGACCGACGAGCTCCTACGAGCAGTACTTC. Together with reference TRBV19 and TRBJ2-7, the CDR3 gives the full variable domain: DGGITQSPKYLFRKEGQNVTLSCEQNLNHDAMYWYRQDPGQGLRLIYYSQIVNDFQKGDIAEGYSVSREKKESFPLTVTSAQKNPTAFYLCASSPGPTSSYEQYFGPGTRLTVT.

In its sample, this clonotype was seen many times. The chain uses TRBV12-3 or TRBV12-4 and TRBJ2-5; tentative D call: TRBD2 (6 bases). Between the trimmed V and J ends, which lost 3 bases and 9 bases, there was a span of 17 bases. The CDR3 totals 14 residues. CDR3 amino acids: CASSLGRTPGAQYF. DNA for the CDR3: TGTGCCAGCAGTTTGGGGAGGACCCCGGGGGCCCAGTACTTC.

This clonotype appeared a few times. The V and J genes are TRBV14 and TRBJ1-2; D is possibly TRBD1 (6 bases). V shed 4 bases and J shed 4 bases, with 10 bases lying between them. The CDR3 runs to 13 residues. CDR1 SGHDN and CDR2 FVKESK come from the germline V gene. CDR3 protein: CASSPRRGYGYTF. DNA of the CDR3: TGTGCCAGCAGCCCCCGCAGGGGCTATGGCTACACCTTC. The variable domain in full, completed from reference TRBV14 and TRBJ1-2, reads EAGVTQFPSHSVIEKGQTVTLRCDPISGHDNLYWYRRVMGKEIKFLLHFVKESKQDESGMPNNRFLAERTGGTYSTLKVQPAELEDSGVYFCASSPRRGYGYTFGSGTRLTVV.

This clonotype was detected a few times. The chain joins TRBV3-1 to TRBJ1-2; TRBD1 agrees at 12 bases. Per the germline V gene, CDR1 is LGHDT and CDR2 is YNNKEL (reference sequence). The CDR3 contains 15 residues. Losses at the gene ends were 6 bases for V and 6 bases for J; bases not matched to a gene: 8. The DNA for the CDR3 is TGTGCCAGCAGTCTGGGCGGGACAGGGGGCAATGGCTACACCTTC. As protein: CASSLGGTGGNGYTF.

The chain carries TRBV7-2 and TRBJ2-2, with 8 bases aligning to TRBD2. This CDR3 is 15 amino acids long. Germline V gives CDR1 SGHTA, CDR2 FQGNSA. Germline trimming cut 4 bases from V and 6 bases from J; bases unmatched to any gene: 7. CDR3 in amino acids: CASSWTGGPSGELFF. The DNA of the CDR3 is TGTGCCAGCAGCTGGACGGGGGGGCCTTCCGGGGAGCTGTTTTTT.

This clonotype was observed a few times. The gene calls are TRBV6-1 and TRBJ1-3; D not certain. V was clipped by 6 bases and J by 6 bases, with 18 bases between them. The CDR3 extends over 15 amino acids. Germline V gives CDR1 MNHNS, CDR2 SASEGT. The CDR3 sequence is CASSFQFSSENTIYF. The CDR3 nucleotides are TGTGCCAGCAGCTTCCAGTTTTCAAGTGAAAACACCATATATTTT.

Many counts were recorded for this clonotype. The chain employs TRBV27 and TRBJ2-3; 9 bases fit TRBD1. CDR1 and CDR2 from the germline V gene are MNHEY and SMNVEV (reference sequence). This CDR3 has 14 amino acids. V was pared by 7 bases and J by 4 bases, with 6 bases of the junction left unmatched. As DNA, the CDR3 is TGTGCCAGCACTCCGACAGGGGGGGCAGATACGCAGTATTTT. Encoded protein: CASTPTGGADTQYF.

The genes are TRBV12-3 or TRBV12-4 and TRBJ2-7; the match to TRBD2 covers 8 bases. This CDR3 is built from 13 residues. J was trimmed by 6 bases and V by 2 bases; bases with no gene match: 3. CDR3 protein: CASSLMAGGEQYF. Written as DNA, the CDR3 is TGTGCCAGCAGTTTAATGGCGGGGGGCGAGCAGTACTTC.

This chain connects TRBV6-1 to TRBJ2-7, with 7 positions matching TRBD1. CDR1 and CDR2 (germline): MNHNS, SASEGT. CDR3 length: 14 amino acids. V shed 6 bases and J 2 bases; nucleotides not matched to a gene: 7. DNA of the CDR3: TGTGCCAGCAGGGACCGGGACAGAGCCTACGAGCAGTACTTC. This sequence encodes CASRDRDRAYEQYF.

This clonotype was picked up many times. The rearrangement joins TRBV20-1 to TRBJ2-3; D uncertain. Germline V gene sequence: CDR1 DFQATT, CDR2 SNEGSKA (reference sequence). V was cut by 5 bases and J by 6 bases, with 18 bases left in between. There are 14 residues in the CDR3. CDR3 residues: CSAVGGSLRDTQYF. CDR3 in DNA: TGCAGTGCTGTAGGTGGCTCCCTACGGGATACGCAGTATTTT.

In DNA form, the CDR3 reads TGTGCCAGCAGGGACAGGGGGAAAGGGGAGACCCAGTACTTC. Amino acids: CASRDRGKGETQYF. J is TRBJ2-5 and V is TRBV28; 10 positions match TRBD1. This CDR3 spans 14 amino acids. CDR1 MDHEN and CDR2 SYDVKM come from the germline V gene. With 6 bases clipped from V and 5 bases from J, the junction kept 6 bases outside the gene matches. Full variable domain (missing parts from reference TRBV28 and TRBJ2-5): DVKVTQSSRYLVKRTGEKVFLECVQDMDHENMFWYRQDPGLGLRLIYFSYDVKMKEKGDIPEGYSVSREKKERFSLILESASTNQTSMYLCASRDRGKGETQYFGPGTRLLVL.

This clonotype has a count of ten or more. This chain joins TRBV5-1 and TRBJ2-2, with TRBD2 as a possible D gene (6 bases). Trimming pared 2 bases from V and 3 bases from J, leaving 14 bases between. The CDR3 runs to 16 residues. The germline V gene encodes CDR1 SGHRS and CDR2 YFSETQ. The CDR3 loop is CASSFGASGDTGELFF. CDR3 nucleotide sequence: TGCGCCAGCAGCTTCGGGGCCTCGGGGGACACCGGGGAGCTGTTTTTT.

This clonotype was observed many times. CDR3 amino acids: CSASRQVSYEQYF. Here the CDR3 DNA reads TGCAGTGCTAGCCGGCAGGTTTCCTACGAGCAGTACTTC. V gene TRBV20-1 combines with J gene TRBJ2-7; D gene uncertain. The CDR3 is made up of 13 amino acids. Germline assignment: CDR1 DFQATT and CDR2 SNEGSKA (reference sequence). V was shortened by 3 bases and J by 1 base, with 10 bases between the two germline ends.

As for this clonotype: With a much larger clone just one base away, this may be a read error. The CDR3, as DNA: TGCGCCAGCGGCGAAGGAAACTACGAGCAGTACTTC. It yields the protein CASGEGNYEQYF. This chain connects TRBV5-1 to TRBJ2-7; D uncertain. CDR1 is SGHRS and CDR2 is YFSETQ in the germline V gene. There are 12 residues in the CDR3. Trimming took off 7 bases at V and 3 bases at J, with 11 bases between the two ends.

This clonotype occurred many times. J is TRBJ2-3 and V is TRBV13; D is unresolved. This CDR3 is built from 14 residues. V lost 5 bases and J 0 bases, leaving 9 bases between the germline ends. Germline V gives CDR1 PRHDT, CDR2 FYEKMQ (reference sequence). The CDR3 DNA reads TGTGCCAGCAGCGACCGCCGGAGCACAGATACGCAGTATTTT. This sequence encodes CASSDRRSTDTQYF.